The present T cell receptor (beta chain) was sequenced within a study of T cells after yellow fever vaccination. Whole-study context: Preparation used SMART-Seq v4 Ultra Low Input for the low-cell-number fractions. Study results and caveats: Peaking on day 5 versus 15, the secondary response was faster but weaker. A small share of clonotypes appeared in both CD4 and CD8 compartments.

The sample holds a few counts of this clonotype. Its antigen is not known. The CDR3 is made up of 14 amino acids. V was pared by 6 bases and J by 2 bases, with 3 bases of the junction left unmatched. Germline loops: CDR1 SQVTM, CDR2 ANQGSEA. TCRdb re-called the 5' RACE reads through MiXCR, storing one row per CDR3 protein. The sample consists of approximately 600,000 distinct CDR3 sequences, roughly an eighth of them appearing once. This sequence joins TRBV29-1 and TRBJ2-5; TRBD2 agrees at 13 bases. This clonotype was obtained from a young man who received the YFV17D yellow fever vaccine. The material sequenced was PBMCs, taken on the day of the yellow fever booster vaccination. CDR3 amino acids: CSVGLAGEQETQYF. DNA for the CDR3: TGCAGCGTAGGACTAGCGGGAGAACAAGAGACCCAGTACTTC.